A selection of T cell receptor beta chains follows, all from one sample in a study of T cells expressing NK-cell markers. Reprocessing the 5' RACE reads, TCRdb reports a single entry for every CDR3 protein and omits DNA. The sample data list a few hundred thousand distinct CDR3 sequences. Input material: blood T cells: a sorted CD56 or NKG2C T cell subset, CD4+ or CD8+ T cells, or bulk PBMC T cells (not recorded which). Every receptor here comes from a man aged 18-70 years in good health. The CDR3 runs from the conserved cysteine through the conserved F or W.

V	J	CDR3
TRBV29-1	TRBJ1-4	CSVRQGGVEKLFF
TRBV4-2	TRBJ2-5	CASSQGGQETQYF
TRBV19	TRBJ2-5	CASSSGQGFQETQYF
TRBV5-5	TRBJ1-1	CASSLQKGFTEAFF
TRBV7-9	TRBJ1-2	CASGGQAFLYGYTF
TRBV11-2	TRBJ2-7	CASSLWSGVGEQYF
TRBV25-1	TRBJ1-2	CASSETAAYGYTF
TRBV2	TRBJ1-3	CASFWGSTGNTIYF
TRBV14	TRBJ1-2	CASSQALLSSGGYTF
TRBV11-2	TRBJ1-2	CASSFSGTLNYGYTF
TRBV5-1	TRBJ1-1	CASSLIRSAAMNTEAFF
TRBV29-1	TRBJ2-1	CSFRSRGLDNEQFF
TRBV7-9	TRBJ2-3	CASSRGQGERDTQYF
TRBV10-3	TRBJ2-7	CAIRADRVSSYEQYF
TRBV20-1	TRBJ2-1	CSARERGNEQFF
TRBV4-1	TRBJ2-1	CASSHSSSGGYNEQFF
TRBV20-1	TRBJ2-3	CSARDLATGDTQYF
TRBV21-1	TRBJ1-2	CASSKATGASLNYGYTF
TRBV6-1	TRBJ2-2	CASQGALVHTGELFF
TRBV3-1	TRBJ1-1	CASRLGQSNTEAFF
TRBV20-1	TRBJ1-5	CSATTRGGASNQPQHF
TRBV11-1	TRBJ2-7	CASSLGGATYEQYF
TRBV6-5	TRBJ1-1	CASSYTNTGNTEAFF
TRBV28	TRBJ2-5	CASSLAGTVLQETQYF
TRBV3-1	TRBJ2-1	CASSPPGLAGNEQFF